This T cell receptor (beta chain) was retrieved from a study of cytomegalovirus exposure and HLA in healthy donors. The PCR had 60 Vbeta and 13 Jbeta primers. Data came from immunoSEQ multiplex PCR; TCRdb stores just in-frame clones and leaves some out. The table records 110,000 to 150,000 clones, less than 9.5% of them present only once. Healthy donors of bone marrow made up the group. This clone was counted only a few times. J was trimmed by 0 bases and V by 1 base; bases with no gene match: 6. The CDR3 runs 16 residues. CDR1 is LNHDA, CDR2 SQIVND, per germline (reference sequence). Material: PBMCs. This receptor was taken from a male donor in good health and CMV-seronegative. The rearrangement links TRBV19 to TRBJ2-7; 7 positions agree with TRBD1. As DNA, the CDR3 is TGTGCCAGTAGTATAGCCGGGGACAGTAGCTCCTACGAGCAGTACTTC. As protein: CASSIAGDSSSYEQYF. Together with reference TRBV19 and TRBJ2-7, the CDR3 gives the full variable domain: DGGITQSPKYLFRKEGQNVTLSCEQNLNHDAMYWYRQDPGQGLRLIYYSQIVNDFQKGDIAEGYSVSREKKESFPLTVTSAQKNPTAFYLCASSIAGDSSSYEQYFGPGTRLTVT.